This T cell receptor (beta chain) derives from a study of blood T cell repertoires in COVID-19. Study background: Sites in the United States, Italy and Spain provided acute and convalescent COVID-19 samples.

In the original workflow: Counts of nucleated cells, estimated from reference gene primer amplification, were obtained. The data were produced by immunoSEQ multiplex PCR, yet TCRdb's version contains in-frame clones alone and is incomplete. V, J and clone size were drawn from that table, and D and trimming were deduced from the DNA. The sample yields approximately 160,000 clones, approximately 80% seen once. The specimen sequenced was peripheral blood. This receptor was taken from a woman of 80 years or more with acute or convalescent COVID-19.

In DNA, the CDR3 is TGCGCCAGCAGCCCGCCGGCGGGAATCTCCCTCAATGAGCAGTTCTTC. As protein: CASSPPAGISLNEQFF. This sequence joins TRBV5-1 and TRBJ2-1; D might be TRBD2 (6 bases). Looked up from germline, CDR1 is SGHRS and CDR2 is YFSETQ. This CDR3 is built from 16 residues. V gave up 4 bases and J gave up 6 bases, with 20 bases separating them.